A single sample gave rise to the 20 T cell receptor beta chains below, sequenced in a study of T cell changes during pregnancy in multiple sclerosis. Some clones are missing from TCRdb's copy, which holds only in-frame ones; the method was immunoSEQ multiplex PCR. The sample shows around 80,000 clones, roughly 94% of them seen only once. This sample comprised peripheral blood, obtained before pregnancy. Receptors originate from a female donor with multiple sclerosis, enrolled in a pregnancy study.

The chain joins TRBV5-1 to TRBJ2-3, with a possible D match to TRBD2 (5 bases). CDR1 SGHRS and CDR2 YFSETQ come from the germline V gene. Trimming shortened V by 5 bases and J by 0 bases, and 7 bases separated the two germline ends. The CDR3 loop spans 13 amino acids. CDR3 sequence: CASRERSTDTQYF. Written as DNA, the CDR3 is TGCGCCAGCAGGGAGCGGAGCACAGATACGCAGTATTTT. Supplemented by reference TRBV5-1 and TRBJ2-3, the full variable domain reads KAGVTQTPRYLIKTRGQQVTLSCSPISGHRSVSWYQQTPGQGLQFLFEYFSETQRNKGNFPGRFSGRQFSNSRSEMNVSTLELGDSALYLCASRERSTDTQYFGPGTRLTVL.

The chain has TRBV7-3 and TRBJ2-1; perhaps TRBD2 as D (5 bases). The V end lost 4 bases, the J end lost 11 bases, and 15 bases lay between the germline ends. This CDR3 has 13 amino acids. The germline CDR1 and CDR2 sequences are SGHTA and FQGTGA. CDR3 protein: CASSSSGASKQFF. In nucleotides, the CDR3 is TGTGCCAGCAGCTCCTCGGGTGCTAGCAAGCAGTTCTTC.

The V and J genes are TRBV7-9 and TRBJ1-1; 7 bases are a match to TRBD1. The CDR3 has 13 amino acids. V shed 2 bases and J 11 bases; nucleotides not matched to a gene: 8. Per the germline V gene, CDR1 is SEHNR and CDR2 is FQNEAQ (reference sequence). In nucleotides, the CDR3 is TGTGCCAGCAGCTTAAAATCGACAGGGTTGGCTTTCTTT. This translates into CASSLKSTGLAFF. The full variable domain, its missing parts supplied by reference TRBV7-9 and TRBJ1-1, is DTGVSQNPRHKITKRGQNVTFRCDPISEHNRLYWYRQTLGQGPEFLTYFQNEAQLEKSRLLSDRFSAERPKGSFSTLEIQRTEQGDSAMYLCASSLKSTGLAFFGQGTRLTVV.

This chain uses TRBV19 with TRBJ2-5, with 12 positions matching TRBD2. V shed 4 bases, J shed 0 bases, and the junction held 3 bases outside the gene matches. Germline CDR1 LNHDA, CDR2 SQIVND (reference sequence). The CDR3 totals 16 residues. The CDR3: CASSTRLAGDQETQYF. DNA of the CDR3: TGTGCCAGTAGTACCAGACTAGCGGGGGACCAAGAGACCCAGTACTTC.

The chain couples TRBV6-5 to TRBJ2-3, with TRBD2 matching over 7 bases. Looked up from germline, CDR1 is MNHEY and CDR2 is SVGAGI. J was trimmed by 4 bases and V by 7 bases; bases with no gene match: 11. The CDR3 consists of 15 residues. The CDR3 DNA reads TGTGCCAGCACCCGACTAGCTTTGGTTCCAGATACGCAGTATTTT. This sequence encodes CASTRLALVPDTQYF.

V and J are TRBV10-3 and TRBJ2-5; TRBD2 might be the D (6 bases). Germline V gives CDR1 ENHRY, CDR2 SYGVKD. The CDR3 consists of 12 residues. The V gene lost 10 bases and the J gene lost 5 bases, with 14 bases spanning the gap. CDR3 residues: CATAQRVETQYF. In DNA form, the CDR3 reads TGTGCCACCGCCCAGCGGGTTGAGACCCAGTACTTC.

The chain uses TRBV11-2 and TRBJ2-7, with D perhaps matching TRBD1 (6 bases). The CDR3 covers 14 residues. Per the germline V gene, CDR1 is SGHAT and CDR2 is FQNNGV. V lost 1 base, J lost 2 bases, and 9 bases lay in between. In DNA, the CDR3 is TGTGCCAGCAGCTTAGGACAGGCCACCTACGAGCAGTACTTC. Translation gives CASSLGQATYEQYF.

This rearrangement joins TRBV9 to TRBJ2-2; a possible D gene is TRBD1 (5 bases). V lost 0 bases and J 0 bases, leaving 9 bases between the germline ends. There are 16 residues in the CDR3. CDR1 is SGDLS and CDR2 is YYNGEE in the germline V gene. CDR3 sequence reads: CASSVEPGPNTGELFF. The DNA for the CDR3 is TGTGCCAGCAGCGTAGAGCCAGGGCCGAACACCGGGGAGCTGTTTTTT.

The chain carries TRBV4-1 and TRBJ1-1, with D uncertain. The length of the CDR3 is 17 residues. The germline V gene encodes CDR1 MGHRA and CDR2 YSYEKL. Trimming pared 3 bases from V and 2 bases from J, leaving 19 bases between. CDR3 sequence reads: CASSHSEAVSLNTEAFF. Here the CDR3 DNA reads TGCGCCAGCAGCCATTCAGAAGCGGTCTCCCTAAACACTGAAGCTTTCTTT.

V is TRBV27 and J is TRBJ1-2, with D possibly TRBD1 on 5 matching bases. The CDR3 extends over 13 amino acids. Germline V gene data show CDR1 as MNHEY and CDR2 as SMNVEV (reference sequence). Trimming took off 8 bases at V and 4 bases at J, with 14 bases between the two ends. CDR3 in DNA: TGTGCCAGCCGTCCCGGGGGACTCTATGGCTACACCTTC. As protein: CASRPGGLYGYTF.

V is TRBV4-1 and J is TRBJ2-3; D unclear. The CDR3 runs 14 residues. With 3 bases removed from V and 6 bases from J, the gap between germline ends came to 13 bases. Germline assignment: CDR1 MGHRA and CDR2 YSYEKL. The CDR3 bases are TGCGCCAGCAGCCAGCTGGGCACCTTTGATACGCAGTATTTT. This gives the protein CASSQLGTFDTQYF.

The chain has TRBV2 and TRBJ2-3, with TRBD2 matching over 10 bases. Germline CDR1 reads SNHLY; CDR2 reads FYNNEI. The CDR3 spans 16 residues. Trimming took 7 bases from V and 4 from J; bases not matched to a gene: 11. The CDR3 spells CASKSGGGINADTQYF. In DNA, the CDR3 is TGTGCCAGCAAAAGCGGGGGGGGGATAAACGCAGATACGCAGTATTTT.

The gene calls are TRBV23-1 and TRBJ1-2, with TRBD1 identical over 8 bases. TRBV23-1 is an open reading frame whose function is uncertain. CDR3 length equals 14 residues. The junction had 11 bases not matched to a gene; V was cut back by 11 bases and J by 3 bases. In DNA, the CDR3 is TGCGCCGGGGGACGGGCAGGGGGCGACTATGGCTACACCTTC. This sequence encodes CAGGRAGGDYGYTF.

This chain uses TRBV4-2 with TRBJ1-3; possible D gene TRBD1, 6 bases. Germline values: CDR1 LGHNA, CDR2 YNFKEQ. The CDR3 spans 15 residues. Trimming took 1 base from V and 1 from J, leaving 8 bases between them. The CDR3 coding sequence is TGTGCCAGCAGCCAAGCTACAGGGTCTGGAAACACCATATATTTT. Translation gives CASSQATGSGNTIYF.

CDR3 protein: CASSLAPLTLAGVQETQYF. The CDR3 region has the DNA TGTGCCAGCAGCTTAGCCCCTCTAACACTAGCGGGAGTCCAAGAGACCCAGTACTTC. The chain couples TRBV7-9 to TRBJ2-5, with TRBD2 identical over 11 bases. The V segment lost 0 bases and the J segment 1 base; nucleotides outside the gene matches: 10. CDR3 size: 19 residues. Germline V lookup: CDR1 SEHNR, CDR2 FQNEAQ (reference sequence).

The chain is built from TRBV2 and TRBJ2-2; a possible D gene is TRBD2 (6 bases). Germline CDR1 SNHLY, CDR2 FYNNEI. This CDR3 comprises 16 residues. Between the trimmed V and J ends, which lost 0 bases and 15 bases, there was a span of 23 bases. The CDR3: CASSEAMGLTQAGLFF. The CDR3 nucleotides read TGTGCCAGCAGTGAAGCCATGGGACTCACCCAGGCGGGATTGTTTTTT.

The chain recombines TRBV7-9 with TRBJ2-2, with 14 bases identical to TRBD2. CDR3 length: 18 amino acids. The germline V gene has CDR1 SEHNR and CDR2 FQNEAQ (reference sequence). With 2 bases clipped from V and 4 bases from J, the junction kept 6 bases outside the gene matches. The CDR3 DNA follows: TGTGCCAGCAGCTTAAGAAGACTAGCGGGGGGGCGCACCGGGGAGCTGTTTTTT. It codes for CASSLRRLAGGRTGELFF.

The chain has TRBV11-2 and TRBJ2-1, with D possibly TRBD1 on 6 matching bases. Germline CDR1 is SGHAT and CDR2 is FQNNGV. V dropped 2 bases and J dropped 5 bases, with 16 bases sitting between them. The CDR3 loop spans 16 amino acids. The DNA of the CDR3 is TGTGCCAGCAGCTTATCTGCGAGACAGGTGAACAATGAGCAGTTCTTC. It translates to CASSLSARQVNNEQFF. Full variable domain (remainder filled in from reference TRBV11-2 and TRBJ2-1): EAGVAQSPRYKIIEKRQSVAFWCNPISGHATLYWYQQILGQGPKLLIQFQNNGVVDDSQLPKDRFSAERLKGVDSTLKIQPAKLEDSAVYLCASSLSARQVNNEQFFGPGTRLTVL.

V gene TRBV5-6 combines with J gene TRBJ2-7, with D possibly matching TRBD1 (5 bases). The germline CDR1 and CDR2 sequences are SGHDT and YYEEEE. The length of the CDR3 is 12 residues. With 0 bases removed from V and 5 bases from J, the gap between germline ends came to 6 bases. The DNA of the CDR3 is TGTGCCAGCAGCTTGGTAGGGGACGAGCAGTACTTC. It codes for CASSLVGDEQYF.

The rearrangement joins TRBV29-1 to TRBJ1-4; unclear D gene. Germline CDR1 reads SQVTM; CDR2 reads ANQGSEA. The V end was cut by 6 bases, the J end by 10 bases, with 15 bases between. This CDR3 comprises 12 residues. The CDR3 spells CSVPISRGKLFF. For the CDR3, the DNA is TGCAGCGTCCCTATCAGCCGGGGAAAACTGTTTTTT.